This entry concerns a single TCR beta chain. Its cognate antigen is unknown. The record originates from a study of OX40 agonist ivuxolimab in advanced cancers. Looking at the study overall: An agonistic human IgG2 monoclonal antibody against OX40 (CD134) was given. Patients were treated with intravenous ivuxolimab, dosed at 0.01 to 10 mg/kg and infused every 2 weeks. Two patients with cutaneous melanoma and one with hepatocellular carcinoma, three in total, showed partial responses.

Assay: immunoSEQ multiplex PCR; the TCRdb copy retains only in-frame clones and omits some. The table lists around 53,000 clones, 85% of them singletons. General study points: Some of the nonresponding patients also showed low levels of normalized T-cell clonal expansion.

Germline CDR1 and CDR2: SGDLS and YYNGEE. With V trimmed by 4 bases and J by 5 bases, 2 bases remained unmatched. CDR3 size: 13 residues. The material was CD4+ or CD8+ T cells sorted from blood, obtained in a trial of the OX40 agonist ivuxolimab. The V gene is TRBV9, the J gene TRBJ1-5; 8 nucleotides line up with TRBD1. The sequence was obtained from an adult with an advanced solid tumor such as melanoma, head and neck, liver or kidney cancer. The CDR3 reads CASSRDRHQPQHF. In nucleotides, the CDR3 is TGTGCCAGCAGCCGGGACAGGCATCAGCCCCAGCATTTT.